This TCR beta chain was sequenced for a study of cytomegalovirus exposure and HLA in healthy donors. Germline V gives CDR1 SGHRS, CDR2 YFSETQ. CDR3 length: 16 amino acids. V lost 4 bases and J 2 bases, leaving 16 bases between the germline ends. PCR used 60 Vbeta primers and 13 Jbeta primers. Produced via immunoSEQ multiplex PCR; TCRdb's table is partial and in-frame only. There are 200,000 to 250,000 clones in the sample; 80% to 90% occur only once, and about 3.1% lies in the top ten. The clonotype was recovered from a man younger than 40 in good health and CMV-seronegative. J is TRBJ2-1 and V is TRBV5-1; a weak D match, TRBD2 (6 bases). Sequencing was performed on PBMCs. The DNA for the CDR3 is TGCGCCAGCAGCCCGGCCGGGGGTTTGGCCTACAATGAGCAGTTCTTC. This codes for CASSPAGGLAYNEQFF. The entire variable domain, with the rest obtained from reference TRBV5-1 and TRBJ2-1, is as follows: KAGVTQTPRYLIKTRGQQVTLSCSPISGHRSVSWYQQTPGQGLQFLFEYFSETQRNKGNFPGRFSGRQFSNSRSEMNVSTLELGDSALYLCASSPAGGLAYNEQFFGPGTRLTVL.